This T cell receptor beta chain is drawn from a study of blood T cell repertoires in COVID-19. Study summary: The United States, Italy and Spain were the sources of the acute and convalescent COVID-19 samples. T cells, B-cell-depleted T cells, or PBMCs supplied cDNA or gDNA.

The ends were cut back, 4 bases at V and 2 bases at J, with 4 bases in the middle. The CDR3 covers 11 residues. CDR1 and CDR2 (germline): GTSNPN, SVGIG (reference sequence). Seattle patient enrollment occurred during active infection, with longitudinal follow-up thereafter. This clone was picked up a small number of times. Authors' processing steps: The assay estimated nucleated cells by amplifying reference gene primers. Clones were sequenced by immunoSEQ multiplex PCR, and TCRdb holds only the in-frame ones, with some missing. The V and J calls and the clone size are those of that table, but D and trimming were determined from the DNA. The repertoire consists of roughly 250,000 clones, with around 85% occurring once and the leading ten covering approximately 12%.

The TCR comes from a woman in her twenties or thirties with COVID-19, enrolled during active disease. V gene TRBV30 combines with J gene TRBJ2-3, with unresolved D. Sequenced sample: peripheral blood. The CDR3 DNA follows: TGTGCCTGGATCTTCACAGATACGCAGTATTTT. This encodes CAWIFTDTQYF.